These T cell receptor beta chains were read from a single sample in a study of blood T cell repertoires in COVID-19. The assay was immunoSEQ multiplex PCR, and TCRdb's table has in-frame clones only and misses some. The sample carries about 100,000 clones, over 75% recorded once. The sample comprised peripheral blood. The receptors come from a human donor in a cohort sampled during active COVID-19. Both conserved end residues are part of each CDR3. A D gene is named only where the DNA matches it firmly.

v_gene: TRBV3-1/TRBV3-2
d_gene: NA
j_gene: TRBJ1-6
CDR3aa: CASSVDLLGNSPLHF
CDR3nt: TGTGCCAGCAGCGTCGACCTTCTGGGCAATTCACCCCTCCACTTT

v_gene: TRBV7-2
d_gene: NA
j_gene: TRBJ2-2
CDR3aa: CASSSRNTGELFF
CDR3nt: TGTGCCAGCAGCTCGAGGAACACCGGGGAGCTGTTTTTT

v_gene: TRBV10-3
d_gene: NA
j_gene: TRBJ1-5
CDR3aa: CAIGGSSNQPQHF
CDR3nt: TGTGCCATCGGTGGTAGCAGCAATCAGCCCCAGCATTTT

v_gene: TRBV19
d_gene: TRBD1
j_gene: TRBJ1-5
CDR3aa: CASSSRDSRNQPQHF
CDR3nt: TGTGCCAGTAGTAGCAGGGACAGCCGAAATCAGCCCCAGCATTTT

v_gene: TRBV7-2
d_gene: TRBD2
j_gene: TRBJ2-5
CDR3aa: CASSLAGGPSGQETQYF
CDR3nt: TGTGCCAGCAGCTTAGCCGGTGGGCCTAGCGGACAAGAGACCCAGTACTTC

v_gene: TRBV7-2
d_gene: NA
j_gene: TRBJ1-5
CDR3aa: CASSFQENQPQHF
CDR3nt: TGTGCCAGCAGCTTCCAGGAAAATCAGCCCCAGCATTTT

v_gene: TRBV18
d_gene: TRBD1
j_gene: TRBJ1-1
CDR3aa: CASSLQDRVPEAFF
CDR3nt: TGTGCCAGCTCACTCCAGGACAGGGTCCCTGAAGCTTTCTTT

v_gene: TRBV7-9
d_gene: TRBD1
j_gene: TRBJ2-1
CDR3aa: CASSLTGQGLGEQFF
CDR3nt: TGTGCCAGCAGCCTTACGGGACAGGGTCTGGGGGAGCAGTTCTTC

v_gene: TRBV6-5
d_gene: TRBD1
j_gene: TRBJ1-2
CDR3aa: CASRTRDRDGYTF
CDR3nt: TGTGCCAGCAGGACCCGGGACAGGGATGGCTACACCTTC

v_gene: TRBV2
d_gene: NA
j_gene: TRBJ2-7
CDR3aa: CASSEGGGRYEQYF
CDR3nt: TGTGCCAGCAGTGAAGGTGGGGGCAGGTACGAGCAGTACTTC

v_gene: TRBV11-2
d_gene: TRBD1
j_gene: TRBJ2-7
CDR3aa: CASSLLRLTGVVAEQYF
CDR3nt: TGTGCCAGCAGCTTACTCCGATTGACAGGGGTTGTGGCCGAGCAGTACTTC

v_gene: TRBV11-2
d_gene: NA
j_gene: TRBJ2-1
CDR3aa: CASSLDRRGGEQFF
CDR3nt: TGTGCCAGCAGCTTAGATCGAAGGGGGGGTGAGCAGTTCTTC

v_gene: TRBV10-3
d_gene: TRBD2
j_gene: TRBJ2-7
CDR3aa: CAISAGIYEQYF
CDR3nt: TGTGCCATCTCAGCGGGGATATACGAGCAGTACTTC

v_gene: TRBV28
d_gene: TRBD2
j_gene: TRBJ2-7
CDR3aa: CASSWGGVPHEQYF
CDR3nt: TGTGCCAGCAGTTGGGGAGGGGTACCCCACGAGCAGTACTTC